The 7 T cell receptor beta chains in this list originate from one sample, sequenced in a study of blood T cell repertoires in COVID-19. Clones were read by immunoSEQ multiplex PCR, and TCRdb kept only the in-frame ones, dropping some. Of 200,000 to 250,000 clones listed, roughly nine tenths were seen once; the top ten hold 5.5% to 8%. Sequencing input: peripheral blood. All receptors come from a man in his fifties or sixties who had recovered from COVID-19.

This clone is a singleton in its sample. The V and J genes are TRBV18 and TRBJ2-3, with 11 bases aligning to TRBD2. The CDR3 covers 16 residues. Germline-derived CDR1 and CDR2 are KGHSH and LQKENI. The junction had 10 bases not matched to a gene; V was cut back by 6 bases and J by 5 bases. CDR3 sequence reads: CASSLQGTSGLDTQYF. DNA of the CDR3: TGTGCCAGCTCTCTGCAAGGGACTAGCGGATTAGATACGCAGTATTTT.

The chain employs TRBV9 and TRBJ2-5, with D possibly matching TRBD2 (6 bases). The CDR3 totals 14 residues. The V gene lost 3 bases and the J gene lost 4 bases, with 13 bases spanning the gap. Germline V gene sequence: CDR1 SGDLS, CDR2 YYNGEE. The CDR3 sequence is CASSAGTSRETQYF. The CDR3 region has the DNA TGTGCCAGCAGCGCCGGGACTTCTCGAGAGACCCAGTACTTC. Variable domain in full (rest from reference TRBV9 and TRBJ2-5): DSGVTQTPKHLITATGQRVTLRCSPRSGDLSVYWYQQSLDQGLQFLIQYYNGEERAKGNILERFSAQQFPDLHSELNLSSLELGDSALYFCASSAGTSRETQYFGPGTRLLVL.

V gene TRBV4-3 combines with J gene TRBJ2-3; 10 bases fit TRBD2. Per germline, CDR1 LGHNA and CDR2 YSLEER. The CDR3 spans 17 residues. V dropped 0 bases and J dropped 9; count of bases not matched to a gene: 12. The CDR3 coding sequence is TGCGCCAGCAGCCAAGATCTGTCTAGCGGGGGTGCTCGGACGCAGTATTTT. Protein sequence: CASSQDLSSGGARTQYF.

The CDR3 coding sequence is TGTGCCAGCAGCTTAGATCAGCTTCCCCTTGGGAGCTCCTACGAGCAGTACTTC. Its protein is CASSLDQLPLGSSYEQYF. The rearrangement uses TRBV11-3 and TRBJ2-7; tentative D call: TRBD2 (5 bases). Trimming pared 0 bases from V and 0 bases from J, leaving 18 bases between. Germline V CDR1 and CDR2: SGHNT, YENEEA. The CDR3 is 18 residues long.

This clone appeared a single time. The CDR3 region is CASSPTSGEHYEQYF. In DNA, the CDR3 is TGTGCCAGCAGCCCAACTAGCGGGGAACACTACGAGCAGTACTTC. The chain links TRBV7-2 to TRBJ2-7, with 10 bases matching TRBD2. V shed 5 bases, J shed 3 bases, and the junction held 7 bases outside the gene matches. The CDR3 loop spans 15 amino acids. The germline V gene has CDR1 SGHTA and CDR2 FQGNSA.

V and J are TRBV4-2 and TRBJ2-3, with a weak D call TRBD2 (6 bases). CDR1 and CDR2 from the germline V gene are LGHNA and YNFKEQ. Trimming removed 1 base at V and 4 bases at J, with 9 bases between. The CDR3 extends over 14 amino acids. CDR3: CASSQVPGADTQYF. The CDR3 nucleotides are TGTGCCAGCAGCCAAGTACCGGGGGCAGATACGCAGTATTTT.

J is TRBJ1-1 and V is TRBV19; weak D call: TRBD1 (6 bases). Per the germline V gene, CDR1 is LNHDA and CDR2 is SQIVND (reference sequence). The CDR3 is 14 residues long. V was trimmed by 6 bases and J by 1 base, leaving 12 bases between them. CDR3 sequence: CASRNGQTNTEAFF. The CDR3 nucleotides read TGTGCCAGTAGGAACGGACAGACGAACACTGAAGCTTTCTTT.